These 11 T cell receptor beta chains originate from one sample sequenced in a study of breast tumors, draining lymph nodes, adjacent tissues. TCRdb itself ran the multiplex PCR reads through MiXCR, one entry per CDR3 protein. The data show some 120,000 distinct CDR3 sequences, 21% seen once. The lymph nodes were axillary draining lymph nodes from breast cancer patients. The sample was axillary lymph node tissue. These receptors were taken from a female donor with breast cancer. Some clones in this sample may be carry-over from other donors' samples.

This clonotype showed up many times. V gene TRBV10-2 combines with J gene TRBJ2-1; D is unclear. This CDR3 has 12 residues. V lost 6 bases, J lost 7 bases, and 10 bases lay in between. The germline V gene encodes CDR1 WSHSY and CDR2 SAAADI. Here the CDR3 reads CASRSMRNEQFF. The CDR3 DNA sequence: TGCGCCAGCAGATCCATGCGGAATGAGCAGTTCTTC.

This clonotype has at least ten counts. The V call is TRBV5-4, the J call TRBJ1-3; D is possibly TRBD1 (5 bases). Germline CDR1 is SGHNT and CDR2 is YYREEE (reference sequence). The CDR3 runs 14 residues. V lost 4 bases, J lost 10 bases, and 18 bases lay in between. Here the CDR3 reads CASSPGTGSYTIYF. The CDR3, as DNA: TGTGCCAGCAGCCCAGGGACCGGGAGTTATACCATATATTTT.

With regard to this clonotype: A much bigger clone sits one base away, suggesting this may be a read error. The chain joins TRBV19 to TRBJ1-5; tentatively, D is TRBD1 (5 bases). Trimming shortened V by 5 bases and J by 6 bases, and 14 bases separated the two germline ends. CDR1 is LNHDA, CDR2 SQIVND, per germline (reference sequence). This CDR3 has 14 residues. The CDR3 nucleotides read TGTGCCAGTAGTGTCGGGACCGCCAGTCAGCCCCAGCATTTT. This codes for CASSVGTASQPQHF.

This clonotype was recorded many times. The chain couples TRBV7-9 to TRBJ1-6; D not resolved. The CDR3 runs to 13 residues. Germline-derived CDR1 and CDR2 are SEHNR and FQNEAQ (reference sequence). V was trimmed by 1 base and J by 7 bases, leaving 5 bases between them. The CDR3 loop reads CASSLGANSPLHF. The CDR3 DNA is TGTGCCAGCAGCTTAGGGGCCAATTCACCCCTCCACTTT.

Notes on this clonotype: A clone one base away is much larger, so this may be a read error. V is TRBV28 and J is TRBJ1-6; D remains ambiguous. Germline values: CDR1 MDHEN, CDR2 SYDVKM. V lost 5 bases, J lost 2 bases, and 4 bases lay in between. The CDR3 is 13 amino acids. This chain's CDR3 is CASSVPYNSPLHF. Written as DNA, the CDR3 is TGTGCCAGCAGTGTCCCCTATAATTCACCCCTCCACTTT.

This clonotype was seen a few times. The junction departs from germline at one end; a sequencing error may be responsible. The V call is TRBV9, the J call TRBJ2-2; the D gene could be TRBD1 or TRBD2 (5 bases each). The CDR3 totals 15 residues. Germline V CDR1 and CDR2: SGDLS, YYNGEE. Here the CDR3 reads CASSPDVRGTGEPFF. CDR3 DNA: TGTGCCAGCAGCCCGGACGTCCGGGGCACCGGGGAGCCGTTTTTT.

This clonotype has a count of ten or more. This chain uses TRBV9 with TRBJ1-6; D gene uncertain. V dropped 0 bases and J dropped 5 bases, with 12 bases sitting between them. This CDR3 has 16 amino acids. Germline-derived CDR1 and CDR2 are SGDLS and YYNGEE. The CDR3 DNA reads as TGTGCCAGCAGCGTAGACTCAGGAAACAATAATTCACCCCTCCACTTT. Protein: CASSVDSGNNNSPLHF. Variable domain in full (rest from reference TRBV9 and TRBJ1-6): DSGVTQTPKHLITATGQRVTLRCSPRSGDLSVYWYQQSLDQGLQFLIQYYNGEERAKGNILERFSAQQFPDLHSELNLSSLELGDSALYFCASSVDSGNNNSPLHFGNGTRLTVT.

This clonotype came up a few times. The rearrangement uses TRBV28 and TRBJ2-5; 11 positions match TRBD2. The CDR3 sequence is 16 residues long. Trimming took 5 bases from V and 9 from J; bases not matched to a gene: 14. CDR1 MDHEN and CDR2 SYDVKM come from the germline V gene. The CDR3 sequence: CASSAAGTSGKWAQYF. Written as DNA, the CDR3 is TGTGCCAGCAGTGCCGCCGGGACTAGCGGTAAATGGGCCCAGTACTTC. Using reference TRBV28 and TRBJ2-5 for the parts outside the CDR3, the full variable domain is DVKVTQSSRYLVKRTGEKVFLECVQDMDHENMFWYRQDPGLGLRLIYFSYDVKMKEKGDIPEGYSVSREKKERFSLILESASTNQTSMYLCASSAAGTSGKWAQYFGPGTRLLVL.

Ten or more counts support this clonotype. V gene TRBV7-8 combines with J gene TRBJ2-7; D may correspond to TRBD1 or TRBD2 (5 bases each). CDR1 is SGHVS and CDR2 is FQNEAQ in the germline V gene. The ends were cut back, 5 bases at V and 4 bases at J, with 18 bases in the middle. The CDR3 is made up of 15 amino acids. The CDR3, as DNA: TGTGCCAGCAGCCACCCCTGGGGGAGCGGTTACGAGCAGTACTTC. Protein: CASSHPWGSGYEQYF.

This clonotype showed up many times. The rearrangement uses TRBV5-8 and TRBJ2-7, with 7 bases matching TRBD2. Per the germline V gene, CDR1 is SGHTS and CDR2 is YDEGEE. The CDR3 is 15 amino acids. V lost 0 bases and J lost 6; bases outside the gene matches: 9. Here the CDR3 DNA reads TGTGCCAGCAGCTTGGTGACGCGGGAGACGAGCGAGCAGTACTTC. Residues: CASSLVTRETSEQYF.

This clonotype appeared many times. The rearrangement uses TRBV20-1 and TRBJ1-2, with D maybe TRBD1 (5 bases). CDR3 length: 12 amino acids. Per germline, CDR1 DFQATT and CDR2 SNEGSKA (reference sequence). Trimming removed 7 bases at V and 5 bases at J, with 14 bases between. The CDR3 DNA reads TGCAGTGGGGACTCCCTAGGGTATGGCTACACCTTC. Translation gives CSGDSLGYGYTF.